What follows describes a single TCR beta chain. No antigen is known for it. No much larger clone is present one base from it, and per-base qualities are unavailable. This sample's time point label indicates: patch test 1, 2 weeks after DPC sensitization. The sample's treatment or condition label, decoded: therapeutic diphenylcyclopropenone sensitization with weekly scalp DPC. At every patch-test visit, the blood draw took place before the patch test was put on. To be eligible, patients had to be aged 18 to 70, diagnosed with alopecia and judged suitable for DPC therapy, while pregnant patients were excluded. Total RNA was extracted from unfractionated whole blood that had been collected in Tempus Blood RNA tubes. This entry belongs to a study of human T cells and chemical hapten exposure (dated by TCRdb to about 2021). Background for the entire study: For sensitization, 2% DPC in acetone was applied to an approximately 2 cm by approximately 2 cm area of upper inner arm skin. Patients additionally received weekly therapeutic DPC doses to the scalp throughout the roughly 24-week study period. Patch testing on the upper back used Finn chambers containing 0.01% DPC, with scoring done after 6 days according to International Contact Dermatitis Research Group standards. Most of the patients in the cohort were female, and the cohort covered alopecia areata with under or over 50% scalp involvement, alopecia totalis and alopecia universalis. Libraries were pooled for sequencing, and per-sample TCR yields varied mainly because of small differences in library volumes within the pool. This study followed changes in the peripheral blood TCR repertoire in vivo during primary and secondary sensitization of alopecia patients to the hapten diphenylcyclopropenone (DPC). Blood samples were taken from patients before sensitization (week 0) and then at 2, 6 and about 24 weeks after DPC sensitization. Twenty-nine alopecia patients provided blood for TCR sequencing at one to four time points (pre-sensitization, 2, 6 and 24 weeks). General findings and caveats noted by the study authors: Repeated subsampling changed both the strength of the expansion versus patch-test correlation and the threshold at which the correlation became significant. The number of PT1 expanded TCRs positively correlated with patch test score, significant at thresholds 8, 16 and 32 but not 4. Because all patients had alopecia, a presumed autoimmune disease, the immune response of the patients might differ from that of healthy individuals. DPC sensitization did not change how many TCRs were above 1 in 1000 frequency, and no evidence was found of alterations in global repertoire structure. Significantly more large CDR3 similarity clusters were formed by expanded TCRs than by pre-sensitization or healthy control sets, consistent with antigen-driven responses.

The library came from RACE. TCRdb names NextSeq 500 as the instrument used. During library preparation, unique molecular identifiers were attached to individual cDNA molecules so that TCRs could be counted quantitatively and reproducibly. For every blood RNA sample, sequencing covered both the TCR alpha and TCR beta chains. As for the original processing: A median of about 100,000 TCRs per sample was observed, with a range of about 20,000 to 750,000. The Decombinator software suite was used to annotate V, J and CDR3 in the TCR reads. To make PS versus PT1 abundance plots, every sample was subsampled to the same number of TCRs (28,000). Expanded TCRs were defined as absent before sensitization and observed at least eight times at the 2-week time point. TCRdb itself trimmed the public reads at Q25 with fastp, ran MiXCR and retained productive beta chains. Merged by CDR3 protein, the rows form single entries marked with the most common genes and DNA. Clone size and V and J calls follow TCRdb, not the original study. A total of more than 65,000 distinct CDR3 sequences appear in this sample, under 13% of them only once. About 1.4% of the sample is taken by the ten largest.

CDR1 is given as WNHNN and CDR2 as SYGVQD, both from the germline V gene (reference sequence). The CDR3 runs 13 residues from the cysteine to the phenylalanine. Only the CDR3 DNA stays, 39 bases, in frame from base 1. The V end loses 6 bases and the J end loses 2 bases, and a stretch of 9 bases separates them. The receptor comes from a woman between 50 and 59 years old with alopecia areata. Some clones in this sample may be carry-over from other donors' samples. The starting material was whole blood, obtained in connection with sensitization to the hapten diphenylcyclopropenone (DPC). The receptor chain draws on TRBV10-1 and TRBJ2-3; TRBD1 is a possible D gene, resting on 5 matching bases. The CDR3 protein sequence reads: CASRSRATDTQYF. The base sequence is TGCGCCAGCAGATCCAGGGCCACAGATACGCAGTATTTT.